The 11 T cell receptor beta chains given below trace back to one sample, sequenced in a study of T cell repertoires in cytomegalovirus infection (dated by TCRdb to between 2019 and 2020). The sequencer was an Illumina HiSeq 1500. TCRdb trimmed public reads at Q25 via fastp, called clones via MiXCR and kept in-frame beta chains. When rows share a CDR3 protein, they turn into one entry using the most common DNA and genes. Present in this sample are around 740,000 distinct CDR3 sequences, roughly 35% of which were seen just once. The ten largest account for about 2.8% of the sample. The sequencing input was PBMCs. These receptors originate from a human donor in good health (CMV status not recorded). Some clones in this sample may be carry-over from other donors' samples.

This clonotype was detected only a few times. CDR3 amino acids: CASSLGTRTQETQYF. As DNA, the CDR3 is TGTGCCAGCAGCTTAGGGACTAGAACCCAAGAGACCCAGTACTTC. V usage is TRBV7-6 and J usage is TRBJ2-5, with TRBD2 matching 7 bases. V dropped 1 base and J dropped 1; count of bases not matched to a gene: 3. CDR1 and CDR2 from the germline V gene are SGHVS and FNYEAQ. There are 15 residues in the CDR3.

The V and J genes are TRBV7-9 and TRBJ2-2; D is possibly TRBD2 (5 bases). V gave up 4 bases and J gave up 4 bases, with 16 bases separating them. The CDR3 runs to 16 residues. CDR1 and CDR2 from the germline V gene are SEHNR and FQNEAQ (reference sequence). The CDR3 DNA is TGTGCCAGCAGCTCTCGGGGTAGCAGTCTCACCGGGGAGCTGTTTTTT. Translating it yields CASSSRGSSLTGELFF.

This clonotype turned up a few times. CDR3 DNA: TGTGCCAGCAGTTACCTAGGCGGGACTGGCGGGGAGCTGTTTTTT. Its protein product is CASSYLGGTGGELFF. The V call is TRBV6-5, the J call TRBJ2-2; D is perhaps TRBD2 (6 bases). This CDR3 is 15 amino acids long. Germline CDR1 MNHEY, CDR2 SVGAGI. V shed 2 bases and J shed 7 bases, with 14 bases lying between them.

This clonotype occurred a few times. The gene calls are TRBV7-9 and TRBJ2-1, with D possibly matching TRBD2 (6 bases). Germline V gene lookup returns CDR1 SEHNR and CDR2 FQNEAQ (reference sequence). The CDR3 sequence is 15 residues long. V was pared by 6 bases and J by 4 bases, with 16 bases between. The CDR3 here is CASRIDGGEYNEQFF. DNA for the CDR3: TGTGCCAGCAGAATCGACGGGGGAGAATACAATGAGCAGTTCTTC. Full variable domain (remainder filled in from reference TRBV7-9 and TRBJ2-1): DTGVSQNPRHKITKRGQNVTFRCDPISEHNRLYWYRQTLGQGPEFLTYFQNEAQLEKSRLLSDRFSAERPKGSFSTLEIQRTEQGDSAMYLCASRIDGGEYNEQFFGPGTRLTVL.

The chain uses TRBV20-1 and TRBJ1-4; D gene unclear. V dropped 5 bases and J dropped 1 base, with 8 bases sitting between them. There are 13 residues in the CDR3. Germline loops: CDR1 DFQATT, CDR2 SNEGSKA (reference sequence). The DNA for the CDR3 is TGCAGTGCTGTCAATTTAACTAATGAAAAACTGTTTTTT. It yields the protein CSAVNLTNEKLFF.

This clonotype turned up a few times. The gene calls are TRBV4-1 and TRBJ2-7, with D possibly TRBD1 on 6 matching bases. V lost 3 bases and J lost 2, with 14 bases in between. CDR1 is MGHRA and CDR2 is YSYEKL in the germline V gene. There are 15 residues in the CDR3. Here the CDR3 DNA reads TGCGCCAGCAGCCAGGGCAGGGGTAACCCCTACGAGCAGTACTTC. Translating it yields CASSQGRGNPYEQYF.

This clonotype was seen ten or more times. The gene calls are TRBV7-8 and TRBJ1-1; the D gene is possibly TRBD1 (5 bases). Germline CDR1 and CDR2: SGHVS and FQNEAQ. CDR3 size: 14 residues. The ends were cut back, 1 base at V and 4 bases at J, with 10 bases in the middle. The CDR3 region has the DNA TGTGCCAGCAGCTTAGAGGGGTCGCGCACTGAAGCTTTCTTT. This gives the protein CASSLEGSRTEAFF.

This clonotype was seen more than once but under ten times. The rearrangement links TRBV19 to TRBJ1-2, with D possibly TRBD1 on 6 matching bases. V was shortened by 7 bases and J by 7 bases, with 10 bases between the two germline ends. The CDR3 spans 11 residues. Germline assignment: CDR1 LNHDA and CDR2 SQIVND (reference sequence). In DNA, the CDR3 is TGTGCCAGTAAAACAGGGAGTGGCTACACCTTC. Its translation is CASKTGSGYTF.

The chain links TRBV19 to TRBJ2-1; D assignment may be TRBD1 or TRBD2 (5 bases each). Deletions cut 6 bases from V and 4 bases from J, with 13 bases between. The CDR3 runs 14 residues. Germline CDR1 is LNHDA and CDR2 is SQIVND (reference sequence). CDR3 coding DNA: TGTGCCAGTAGCGGACCGGGGCCTTACAATGAGCAGTTCTTC. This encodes CASSGPGPYNEQFF.

CDR3 residues: CATSQGTGNTIYF. The DNA for the CDR3 is TGTGCCACTTCGCAGGGGACTGGAAACACCATATATTTT. J is TRBJ1-3 and V is TRBV10-3; TRBD1 is a possible D gene (6 bases). Germline V gene sequence: CDR1 ENHRY, CDR2 SYGVKD. The ends were cut back, 10 bases at V and 2 bases at J, with 12 bases in the middle. The CDR3 spans 13 residues.

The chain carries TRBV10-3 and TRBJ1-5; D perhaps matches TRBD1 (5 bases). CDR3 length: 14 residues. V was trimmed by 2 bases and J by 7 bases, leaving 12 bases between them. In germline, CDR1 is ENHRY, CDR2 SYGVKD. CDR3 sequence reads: CAISEGQGGQPQHF. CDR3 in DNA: TGTGCCATCAGTGAGGGTCAGGGAGGCCAGCCCCAGCATTTT.